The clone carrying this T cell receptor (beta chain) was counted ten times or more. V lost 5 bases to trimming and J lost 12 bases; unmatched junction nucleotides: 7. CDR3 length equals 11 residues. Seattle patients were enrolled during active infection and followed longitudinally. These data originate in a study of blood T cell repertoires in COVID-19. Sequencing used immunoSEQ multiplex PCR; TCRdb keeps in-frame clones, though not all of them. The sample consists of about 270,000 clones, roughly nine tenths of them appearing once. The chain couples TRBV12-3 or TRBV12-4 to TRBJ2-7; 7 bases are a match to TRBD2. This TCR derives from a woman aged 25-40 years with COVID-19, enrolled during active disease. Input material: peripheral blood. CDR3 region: CASSPGLKRYF. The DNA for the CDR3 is TGTGCCAGCAGTCCGGGACTAAAGAGGTACTTC.